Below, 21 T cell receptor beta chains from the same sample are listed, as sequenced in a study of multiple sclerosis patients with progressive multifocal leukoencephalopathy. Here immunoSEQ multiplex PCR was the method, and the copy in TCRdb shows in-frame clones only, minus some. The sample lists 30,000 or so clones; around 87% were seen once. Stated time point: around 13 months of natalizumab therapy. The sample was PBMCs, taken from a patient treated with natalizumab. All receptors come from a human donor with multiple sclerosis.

CDR3 sequence reads: CASSLASPNYGYTF. The CDR3 DNA follows: TGTGCCAGCAGCTTGGCTTCCCCTAACTATGGCTACACCTTC. The chain employs TRBV5-6 and TRBJ1-2, with no clear D. Trimming took 0 bases from V and 0 from J, leaving 6 bases between them. Germline CDR1 and CDR2: SGHDT and YYEEEE. The CDR3 is made up of 14 amino acids.

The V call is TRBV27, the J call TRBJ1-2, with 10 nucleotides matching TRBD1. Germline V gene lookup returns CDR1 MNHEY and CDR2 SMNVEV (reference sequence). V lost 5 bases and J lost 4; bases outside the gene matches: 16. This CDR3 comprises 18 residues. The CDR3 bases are TGTGCCAGCAGTCCCTCCTTGACCGACAGGGGGCGGCTCTATGGCTACACCTTC. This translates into CASSPSLTDRGRLYGYTF.

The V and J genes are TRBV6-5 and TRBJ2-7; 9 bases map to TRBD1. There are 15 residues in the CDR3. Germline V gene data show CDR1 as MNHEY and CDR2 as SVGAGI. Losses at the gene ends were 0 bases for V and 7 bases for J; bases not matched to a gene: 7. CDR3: CASSYSGNRGLEQYF. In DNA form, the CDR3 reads TGTGCCAGCAGTTACTCGGGGAACAGGGGGCTAGAGCAGTACTTC.

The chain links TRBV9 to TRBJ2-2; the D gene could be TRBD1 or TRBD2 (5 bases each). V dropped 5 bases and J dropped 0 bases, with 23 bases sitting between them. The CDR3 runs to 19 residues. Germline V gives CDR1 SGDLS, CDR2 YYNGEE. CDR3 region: CASSYGGNAGTTNTGELFF. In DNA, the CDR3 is TGTGCCAGCAGTTACGGTGGGAACGCCGGGACCACGAACACCGGGGAGCTGTTTTTT.

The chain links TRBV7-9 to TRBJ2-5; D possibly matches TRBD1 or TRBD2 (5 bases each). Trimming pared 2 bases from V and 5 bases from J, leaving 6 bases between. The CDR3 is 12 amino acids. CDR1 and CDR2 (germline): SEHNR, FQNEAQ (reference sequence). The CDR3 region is CASSLWGETQYF. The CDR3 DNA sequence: TGTGCCAGCAGCTTATGGGGGGAGACCCAGTACTTC.

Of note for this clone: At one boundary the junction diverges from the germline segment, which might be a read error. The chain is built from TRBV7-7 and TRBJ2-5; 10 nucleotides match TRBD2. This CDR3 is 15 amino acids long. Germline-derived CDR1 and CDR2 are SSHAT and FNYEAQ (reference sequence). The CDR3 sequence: CASSLLAGQWETQYF. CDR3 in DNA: TGTGCTAGCAGCTTACTAGCGGGGCAGTGGGAGACCCAGTACTTC. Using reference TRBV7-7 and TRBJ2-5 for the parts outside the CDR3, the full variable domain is GAGVSQSPRYKVTKRGQDVTLRCDPISSHATLYWYQQALGQGPEFLTYFNYEAQPDKSGLPSDRFSAERPEGSISTLTIQRTEQRDSAMYRCASSLLAGQWETQYFGPGTRLLVL.

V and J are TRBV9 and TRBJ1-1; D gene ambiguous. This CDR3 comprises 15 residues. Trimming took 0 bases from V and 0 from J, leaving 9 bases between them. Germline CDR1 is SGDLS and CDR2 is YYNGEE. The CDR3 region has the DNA TGTGCCAGCAGCGTAGGAGGGATGTTGAACACTGAAGCTTTCTTT. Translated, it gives CASSVGGMLNTEAFF.

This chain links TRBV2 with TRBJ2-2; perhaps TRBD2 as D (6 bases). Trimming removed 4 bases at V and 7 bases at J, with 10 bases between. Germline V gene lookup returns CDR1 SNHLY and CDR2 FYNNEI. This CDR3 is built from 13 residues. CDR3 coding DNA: TGTGCCAGCAGTGTGGGGGGTGTCGGGGAGCTGTTTTTT. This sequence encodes CASSVGGVGELFF.

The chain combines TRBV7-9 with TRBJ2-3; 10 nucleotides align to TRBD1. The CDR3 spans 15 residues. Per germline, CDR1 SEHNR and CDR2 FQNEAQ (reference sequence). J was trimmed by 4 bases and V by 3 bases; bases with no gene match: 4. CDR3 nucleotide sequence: TGTGCCAGCAGCTTGGGACAGGGGATCGCAGATACGCAGTATTTT. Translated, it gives CASSLGQGIADTQYF.

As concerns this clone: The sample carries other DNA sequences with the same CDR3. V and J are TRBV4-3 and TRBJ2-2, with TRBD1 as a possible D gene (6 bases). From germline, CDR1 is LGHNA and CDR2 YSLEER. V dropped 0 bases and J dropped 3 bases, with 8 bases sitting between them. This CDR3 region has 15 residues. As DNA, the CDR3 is TGCGCCAGCAGCCAAGACAGGGGAGACACCGGGGAGCTGTTTTTT. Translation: CASSQDRGDTGELFF.

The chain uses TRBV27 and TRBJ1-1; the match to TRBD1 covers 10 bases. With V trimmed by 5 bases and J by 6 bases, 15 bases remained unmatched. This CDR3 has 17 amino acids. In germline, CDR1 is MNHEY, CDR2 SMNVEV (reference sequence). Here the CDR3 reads CASSSYYGTGALSEAFF. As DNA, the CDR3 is TGTGCCAGCAGTAGCTACTATGGGACAGGGGCCCTATCTGAAGCTTTCTTT.

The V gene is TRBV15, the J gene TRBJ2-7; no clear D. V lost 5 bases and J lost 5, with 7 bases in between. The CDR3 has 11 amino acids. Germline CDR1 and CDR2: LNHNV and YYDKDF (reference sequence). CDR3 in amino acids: CATSPPDEQYF. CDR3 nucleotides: TGTGCCACCAGCCCCCCAGACGAGCAGTACTTC.

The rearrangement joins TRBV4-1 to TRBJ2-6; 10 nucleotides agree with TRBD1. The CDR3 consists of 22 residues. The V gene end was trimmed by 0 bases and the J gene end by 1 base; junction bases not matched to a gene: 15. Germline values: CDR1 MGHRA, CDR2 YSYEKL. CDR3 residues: CASSQDPAWPGTGVSGANVLTF. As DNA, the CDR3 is TGCGCCAGCAGCCAAGACCCGGCCTGGCCCGGGACAGGGGTTTCTGGGGCCAACGTCCTGACTTTC.

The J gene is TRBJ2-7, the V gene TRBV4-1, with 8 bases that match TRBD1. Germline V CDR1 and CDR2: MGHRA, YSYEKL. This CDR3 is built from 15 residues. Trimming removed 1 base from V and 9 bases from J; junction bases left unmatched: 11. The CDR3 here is CASSQAGTGGSGQYF. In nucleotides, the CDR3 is TGCGCCAGCAGCCAAGCAGGTACAGGGGGAAGCGGGCAGTACTTC.

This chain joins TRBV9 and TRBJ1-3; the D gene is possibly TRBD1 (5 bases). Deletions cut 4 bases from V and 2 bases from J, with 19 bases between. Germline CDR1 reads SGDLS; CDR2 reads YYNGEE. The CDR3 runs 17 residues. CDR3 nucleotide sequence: TGTGCCAGCAGCTTCATCCGCGAGACAGCACCTGGAAACACCATATATTTT. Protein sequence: CASSFIRETAPGNTIYF.

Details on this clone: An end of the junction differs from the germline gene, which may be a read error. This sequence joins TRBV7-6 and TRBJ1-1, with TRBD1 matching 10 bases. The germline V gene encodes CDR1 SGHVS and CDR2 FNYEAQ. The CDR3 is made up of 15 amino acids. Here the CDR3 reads CVSSPDRGHPTEAFF. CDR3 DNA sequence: TGTGTCAGCAGCCCCGACAGGGGGCATCCCACTGAAGCTTTCTTT. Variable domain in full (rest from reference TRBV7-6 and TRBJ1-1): GAGVSQSPRYKVTKRGQDVALRCDPISGHVSLYWYRQALGQGPEFLTYFNYEAQQDKSGLPNDRFSAERPEGSISTLTIQRTEQRDSAMYRCVSSPDRGHPTEAFFGQGTRLTVV.

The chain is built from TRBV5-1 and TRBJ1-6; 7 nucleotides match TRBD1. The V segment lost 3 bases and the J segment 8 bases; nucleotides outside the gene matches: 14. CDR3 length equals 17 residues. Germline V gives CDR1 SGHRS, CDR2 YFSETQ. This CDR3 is CASSSNGGGTADSPLHF. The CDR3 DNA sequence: TGCGCCAGCAGCTCAAATGGGGGCGGGACAGCCGATTCACCCCTCCACTTT.

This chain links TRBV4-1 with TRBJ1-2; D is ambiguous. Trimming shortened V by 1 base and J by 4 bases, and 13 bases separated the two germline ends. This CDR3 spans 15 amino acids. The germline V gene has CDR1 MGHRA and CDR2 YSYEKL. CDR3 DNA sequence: TGCGCCAGCAGCCAAGCGGGGAAGTCGGGCTATGGCTACACCTTC. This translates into CASSQAGKSGYGYTF.

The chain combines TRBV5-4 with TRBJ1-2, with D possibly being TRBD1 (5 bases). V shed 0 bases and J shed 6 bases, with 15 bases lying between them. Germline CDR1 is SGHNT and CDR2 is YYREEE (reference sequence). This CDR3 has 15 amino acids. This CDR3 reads CASSLDRGTLNGYTF. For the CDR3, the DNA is TGTGCCAGCAGCTTGGACCGGGGGACCCTCAATGGCTACACCTTC.

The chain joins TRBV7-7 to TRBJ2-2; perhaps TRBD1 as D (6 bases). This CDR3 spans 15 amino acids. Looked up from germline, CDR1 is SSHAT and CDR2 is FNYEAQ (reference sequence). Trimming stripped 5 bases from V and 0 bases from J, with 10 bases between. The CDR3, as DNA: TGTGCCAGCAGCCCAGGACAGACGAACACCGGGGAGCTGTTTTTT. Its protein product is CASSPGQTNTGELFF. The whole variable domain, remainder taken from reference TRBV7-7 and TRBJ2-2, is GAGVSQSPRYKVTKRGQDVTLRCDPISSHATLYWYQQALGQGPEFLTYFNYEAQPDKSGLPSDRFSAERPEGSISTLTIQRTEQRDSAMYRCASSPGQTNTGELFFGEGSRLTVL.

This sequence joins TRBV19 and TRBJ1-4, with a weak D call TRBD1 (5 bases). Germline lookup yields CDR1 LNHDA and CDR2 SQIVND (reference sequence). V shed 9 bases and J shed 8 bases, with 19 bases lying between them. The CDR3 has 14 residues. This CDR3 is CASNSRVPGEKLFF. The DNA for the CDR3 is TGTGCCAGCAATTCCAGGGTCCCGGGGGAAAAACTGTTTTTT.